One and the same sample provided the 16 T cell receptor beta chains below, sequenced in a study of T cell responses to AZD1222 COVID-19 vaccine. Only in-frame clones appear in the TCRdb table, and some are missing; sequencing was by immunoSEQ multiplex PCR. This table holds around 110,000 clones, 92% found once. The material sequenced was peripheral blood, taken 28 days after the second AZD1222 dose. These receptors were obtained from an adult who received the AZD1222 COVID-19 vaccine.

The rearrangement uses TRBV15 and TRBJ1-4; D unresolved. Germline V gene data show CDR1 as LNHNV and CDR2 as YYDKDF (reference sequence). The germline V and J ends were trimmed by 0 bases and 7 bases, with 18 bases remaining between them. The CDR3 length is 17 residues. The CDR3 DNA is TGTGCCACCAGCAGAGATTATGGTCGACGATCGGGTGAAAAACTGTTTTTT. Its translation: CATSRDYGRRSGEKLFF. The full variable domain, completed using reference TRBV15 and TRBJ1-4, is DAMVIQNPRYQVTQFGKPVTLSCSQTLNHNVMYWYQQKSSQAPKLLFHYYDKDFNNEADTPDNFQSRRPNTSFCFLDIRSPGLGDTAMYLCATSRDYGRRSGEKLFFGSGTQLSVL.

The V call is TRBV28, the J call TRBJ1-2; tentative D call: TRBD1 (6 bases). The CDR3 runs to 15 residues. The V and J ends lost 6 bases and 6 bases respectively, with 20 bases between them. Germline V gene data show CDR1 as MDHEN and CDR2 as SYDVKM. The CDR3 region is CASSQAPEGGHGYTF. CDR3 nucleotide sequence: TGTGCCAGCAGCCAGGCCCCGGAGGGGGGTCATGGCTACACCTTC.

In this sample, this clone turned up once. The chain uses TRBV9 and TRBJ2-1; the match to TRBD2 covers 10 bases. With V trimmed by 1 base and J by 4 bases, 2 bases remained unmatched. There are 15 residues in the CDR3. Germline assignment: CDR1 SGDLS and CDR2 YYNGEE. The CDR3 DNA is TGTGCCAGCAGCGTAAATAGCGGGAGGTACAATGAGCAGTTCTTC. Translating gives CASSVNSGRYNEQFF.

The chain has TRBV19 and TRBJ1-5; D gene ambiguous. In germline, CDR1 is LNHDA, CDR2 SQIVND (reference sequence). V was pared by 2 bases and J by 3 bases, with 8 bases between. The CDR3 spans 14 residues. The CDR3 sequence: CASSIWQDNQPQHF. The CDR3 DNA reads as TGTGCCAGTAGTATATGGCAGGACAATCAGCCCCAGCATTTT.

In its sample, this clone was seen once. The chain links TRBV7-8 to TRBJ1-6, with 8 bases identical to TRBD1. CDR3 length: 15 amino acids. V lost 5 bases to trimming and J lost 8 bases; unmatched junction nucleotides: 8. The germline CDR1 and CDR2 sequences are SGHVS and FQNEAQ. As DNA, the CDR3 is TGTGCCAGCAGCCCCCCGGGACAGGAACATTCACCCCTCCACTTT. This sequence encodes CASSPPGQEHSPLHF.

V gene TRBV29-1 combines with J gene TRBJ2-7, with D perhaps matching TRBD2 (6 bases). The ends were cut back, 4 bases at V and 6 bases at J, with 13 bases in the middle. Germline CDR1 reads SQVTM; CDR2 reads ANQGSEA. The CDR3 runs to 12 residues. CDR3 residues: CSVALFGGEQYF. CDR3 in DNA: TGCAGCGTTGCTTTGTTCGGGGGCGAGCAGTACTTC.

This chain connects TRBV10-2 to TRBJ1-5; no reliable D call. CDR3 length: 18 residues. Trimming took off 7 bases at V and 0 bases at J, with 22 bases between the two ends. Looked up from germline, CDR1 is WSHSY and CDR2 is SAAADI. The CDR3 coding sequence is TGCGCCAGCAATTTTGGACGGCTCCCGAGAGTTAGCAATCAGCCCCAGCATTTT. Translated: CASNFGRLPRVSNQPQHF.

This rearrangement joins TRBV29-1 to TRBJ1-2, with 7 bases matching TRBD1. V shed 6 bases, J shed 6 bases, and the junction held 7 bases outside the gene matches. This CDR3 is built from 12 residues. The V gene's germline CDR1 is SQVTM and CDR2 ANQGSEA. Written as DNA, the CDR3 is TGCAGCGTACACGACAGGGCGGATGGCTACACCTTC. Its translation is CSVHDRADGYTF.

The count of this clone is one. This rearrangement joins TRBV5-1 to TRBJ2-2, with 10 bases that match TRBD1. J gave up 3 bases and V 2 bases, and 4 bases lay outside the gene matches. The CDR3 runs to 16 residues. Germline V gene sequence: CDR1 SGHRS, CDR2 YFSETQ. CDR3 sequence: CASSFLGTGDTGELFF. DNA of the CDR3: TGCGCCAGCAGCTTTTTAGGGACAGGGGACACCGGGGAGCTGTTTTTT. Variable domain in full (rest from reference TRBV5-1 and TRBJ2-2): KAGVTQTPRYLIKTRGQQVTLSCSPISGHRSVSWYQQTPGQGLQFLFEYFSETQRNKGNFPGRFSGRQFSNSRSEMNVSTLELGDSALYLCASSFLGTGDTGELFFGEGSRLTVL.

V and J are TRBV28 and TRBJ2-5; D is tentatively TRBD1 or TRBD2 (5 bases each). Germline-derived CDR1 and CDR2 are MDHEN and SYDVKM. The CDR3 extends over 12 amino acids. Deletions cut 10 bases from V and 1 base from J, with 10 bases between. CDR3 nucleotide sequence: TGTGCCATCCGGGGCCTCCAAGAGACCCAGTACTTC. Residues: CAIRGLQETQYF. Combining the CDR3 with reference TRBV28 and TRBJ2-5 gives the whole variable domain DVKVTQSSRYLVKRTGEKVFLECVQDMDHENMFWYRQDPGLGLRLIYFSYDVKMKEKGDIPEGYSVSREKKERFSLILESASTNQTSMYLCAIRGLQETQYFGPGTRLLVL.

The chain couples TRBV14 to TRBJ2-5, with TRBD2 as a possible D gene (6 bases). V dropped 3 bases and J dropped 2 bases, with 16 bases sitting between them. Germline CDR1 and CDR2: SGHDN and FVKESK. The CDR3 is made up of 16 amino acids. CDR3 DNA sequence: TGTGCCAGCAGCCAGCCGAGGGGTAGCGGACAAGAGACCCAGTACTTC. This sequence encodes CASSQPRGSGQETQYF.

The chain uses TRBV30 and TRBJ2-1; 11 bases are a match to TRBD2. The ends lost 3 bases at V and 7 bases at J; junction bases unmatched: 8. The V gene's germline CDR1 is GTSNPN and CDR2 SVGIG (reference sequence). This CDR3 has 15 residues. The CDR3 here is CAWRFSGRALNEQFF. The DNA for the CDR3 is TGTGCCTGGAGATTTAGCGGGAGGGCCCTTAATGAGCAGTTCTTC. Filled out from reference TRBV30 and TRBJ2-1, the complete variable domain reads SQTIHQWPATLVQPVGSPLSLECTVEGTSNPNLYWYRQAAGRGLQLLFYSVGIGQISSEVPQNLSASRPQDRQFILSSKKLLLSDSGFYLCAWRFSGRALNEQFFGPGTRLTVL.

This chain uses TRBV24-1 with TRBJ2-5; TRBD2 agrees at 8 bases. Germline V lookup: CDR1 KGHDR, CDR2 SFDVKD. The CDR3 spans 15 residues. Trimming cost V 3 bases and J 2 bases; bases outside gene matches: 4. The CDR3 region is CATSDHTSGQETQYF. The DNA for the CDR3 is TGTGCCACCAGTGATCATACTAGCGGACAAGAGACCCAGTACTTC.

V usage is TRBV5-1 and J usage is TRBJ2-5; 8 nucleotides align to TRBD2. This CDR3 contains 15 residues. Germline trimming cut 2 bases from V and 7 bases from J; bases unmatched to any gene: 10. Germline V CDR1 and CDR2: SGHRS, YFSETQ. The CDR3 is CASSLAGVDSGTQYF. Written as DNA, the CDR3 is TGCGCCAGCAGCTTAGCGGGAGTGGACTCAGGGACCCAGTACTTC.

This chain uses TRBV30 with TRBJ1-2; a possible D gene is TRBD1 (6 bases). There are 11 residues in the CDR3. The germline CDR1 and CDR2 sequences are GTSNPN and SVGIG (reference sequence). Trimming took 8 bases from V and 8 from J, leaving 15 bases between them. This CDR3 reads CALGGARGYTF. The CDR3 DNA reads as TGTGCCCTAGGGGGGGCTAGGGGCTACACCTTC.

This clone has more than one count but fewer than ten. This chain links TRBV28 with TRBJ1-5; D remains ambiguous. V lost 6 bases to trimming and J lost 1 base, with 7 bases between them. This CDR3 spans 13 amino acids. Looked up from germline, CDR1 is MDHEN and CDR2 is SYDVKM. This CDR3 reads CASRGGSNQPQHF. The DNA of the CDR3 is TGTGCCAGCAGGGGCGGGAGCAATCAGCCCCAGCATTTT.